Presented here are 14 T cell receptor beta chains from one specimen sequenced in a study of blood T cell repertoires in COVID-19 (dated by TCRdb to about 2020). Receptor amplification or capture employed the immunoSEQ multiplex PCR assay. The table was pulled from immuneACCESS by TCRdb, which kept in-frame rearrangements only. Such tables lose some clones; where checked, under half of the loss comes from unresolved V genes, and the rest has no known cause. Within this sample are about 27,000 clones, with about four fifths of them counted one time only. Clones ranked in the top ten supply around 70% of the sample. The sequencing sample was made of peripheral blood. The receptor source for this set is a man aged 65 to 79 with acute or convalescent COVID-19.

V gene TRBV19 combines with J gene TRBJ2-2; 7 nucleotides align to TRBD1. This CDR3 comprises 16 residues. The V gene's germline CDR1 is LNHDA and CDR2 SQIVND (reference sequence). V trimming: 7 bases; J trimming: 3 bases; junction bases outside the gene matches: 11. As DNA, the CDR3 is TGTGCCAGTAACCAGATCGGGACAGCCTACACCGGGGAGCTGTTTTTT. Translating it yields CASNQIGTAYTGELFF. Full variable domain (outside the CDR3, taken from reference TRBV19 and TRBJ2-2): DGGITQSPKYLFRKEGQNVTLSCEQNLNHDAMYWYRQDPGQGLRLIYYSQIVNDFQKGDIAEGYSVSREKKESFPLTVTSAQKNPTAFYLCASNQIGTAYTGELFFGEGSRLTVL.

The chain is built from TRBV9 and TRBJ1-4; D is ambiguous. Germline values: CDR1 SGDLS, CDR2 YYNGEE. The CDR3 is 12 residues long. The ends were cut back, 8 bases at V and 8 bases at J, with 13 bases in the middle. The CDR3 loop is CARGREEEKLFF. CDR3 coding DNA: TGTGCCAGGGGGAGGGAGGAAGAAAAACTGTTTTTT.

The gene calls are TRBV7-2 and TRBJ2-7, with unresolved D. The length of the CDR3 is 11 residues. Trimming took 4 bases from V and 2 from J, leaving 3 bases between them. The V gene's germline CDR1 is SGHTA and CDR2 FQGNSA. Here the CDR3 DNA reads TGTGCCAGCAGCTCAGCCTACGAGCAGTACTTC. Residues: CASSSAYEQYF.

This clone occurred a few times. The gene calls are TRBV7-9 and TRBJ1-4; TRBD1 matches at 9 bases. The length of the CDR3 is 14 residues. The V and J ends lost 5 bases and 6 bases, in that order; junction bases with no gene match: 4. Germline assignment: CDR1 SEHNR and CDR2 FQNEAQ (reference sequence). The CDR3 reads CASSRRQGDEKLFF. The DNA of the CDR3 is TGTGCCAGCAGCCGAAGACAGGGGGATGAAAAACTGTTTTTT.

This clone was counted once. J is TRBJ1-6 and V is TRBV7-9; D is uncertain. The CDR3 consists of 16 residues. The germline V gene encodes CDR1 SEHNR and CDR2 FQNEAQ (reference sequence). V was cut by 5 bases and J by 7 bases, with 18 bases left in between. The CDR3 loop reads CASSPPLPGGNSPLHF. The CDR3 nucleotides are TGTGCCAGCAGCCCTCCCCTTCCAGGTGGGAATTCACCCCTCCACTTT.

The J gene is TRBJ2-7, the V gene TRBV5-1; D might be TRBD2 (6 bases). V lost 3 bases and J lost 4, with 11 bases in between. Germline lookup yields CDR1 SGHRS and CDR2 YFSETQ. The CDR3 length is 13 residues. CDR3 sequence reads: CASSSGLGYEQYF. Written as DNA, the CDR3 is TGCGCCAGCAGCTCGGGACTCGGATACGAGCAGTACTTC. The complete variable domain, with remaining parts taken from reference TRBV5-1 and TRBJ2-7, reads KAGVTQTPRYLIKTRGQQVTLSCSPISGHRSVSWYQQTPGQGLQFLFEYFSETQRNKGNFPGRFSGRQFSNSRSEMNVSTLELGDSALYLCASSSGLGYEQYFGPGTRLTVT.

The rearrangement uses TRBV7-9 and TRBJ1-5, with a weak D call TRBD1 (5 bases). V lost 1 base to trimming and J lost 0 bases, with 10 bases between them. In germline, CDR1 is SEHNR, CDR2 FQNEAQ (reference sequence). This CDR3 has 16 residues. The CDR3 nucleotides are TGTGCCAGCAGCTTAGTAGGACAATATAGCAATCAGCCCCAGCATTTT. The encoded protein is CASSLVGQYSNQPQHF. The full variable domain, with the rest looked up from reference TRBV7-9 and TRBJ1-5, is DTGVSQNPRHKITKRGQNVTFRCDPISEHNRLYWYRQTLGQGPEFLTYFQNEAQLEKSRLLSDRFSAERPKGSFSTLEIQRTEQGDSAMYLCASSLVGQYSNQPQHFGDGTRLSIL.

The rearrangement joins TRBV7-2 to TRBJ2-5, with TRBD2 matching over 10 bases. Germline-derived CDR1 and CDR2 are SGHTA and FQGNSA. This CDR3 contains 16 residues. Trimming at V came to 6 bases and at J to 0 bases, leaving 7 bases not matched to a gene. The CDR3 DNA reads as TGTGCCAGCAGATATTCACTAGCGGGGAACCAAGAGACCCAGTACTTC. Translation: CASRYSLAGNQETQYF.

The table lists this clone with a count of one. The chain employs TRBV6-5 and TRBJ2-7, with TRBD1 as a possible D gene (5 bases). Trimming cost V 5 bases and J 0 bases, with 14 bases left between them. Germline CDR1 is MNHEY and CDR2 is SVGAGI. The CDR3 covers 15 residues. CDR3 sequence: CASSPRTLSSYEQYF. For the CDR3, the DNA is TGTGCCAGCAGTCCAAGGACACTTAGCTCCTACGAGCAGTACTTC.

This chain links TRBV7-9 with TRBJ2-7; D is perhaps TRBD2 (5 bases). The CDR3 totals 13 residues. Germline loops: CDR1 SEHNR, CDR2 FQNEAQ (reference sequence). The V gene lost 1 base and the J gene lost 5 bases, with 9 bases spanning the gap. In nucleotides, the CDR3 is TGTGCCAGCAGCTTAGTCCGGGGTCACGAGCAGTACTTC. Protein: CASSLVRGHEQYF.

The gene calls are TRBV7-2 and TRBJ1-5; D gene ambiguous. CDR1 and CDR2 from the germline V gene are SGHTA and FQGNSA. The CDR3 has 13 residues. The germline V and J ends were trimmed by 2 bases and 7 bases, with 9 bases remaining between them. CDR3 region: CASSLSLRQPQHF. In DNA, the CDR3 is TGTGCCAGCAGCTTAAGTCTACGGCAGCCCCAGCATTTT. Filled out from reference TRBV7-2 and TRBJ1-5, the complete variable domain reads GAGVSQSPSNKVTEKGKDVELRCDPISGHTALYWYRQSLGQGLEFLIYFQGNSAPDKSGLPSDRFSAERTGGSVSTLTIQRTQQEDSAVYLCASSLSLRQPQHFGDGTRLSIL.

The rearrangement joins TRBV6-5 to TRBJ2-3; TRBD2 agrees at 9 bases. The V and J ends lost 8 bases and 5 bases, in that order; junction bases with no gene match: 8. Germline V gene lookup returns CDR1 MNHEY and CDR2 SVGAGI. The CDR3 contains 14 residues. The CDR3 spells CASSRGGGVDTQYF. The CDR3 bases are TGTGCCAGCTCGCGGGGGGGCGGGGTAGATACGCAGTATTTT.

V is TRBV28 and J is TRBJ2-7, with TRBD1 matching over 11 bases. This CDR3 is built from 14 residues. CDR1 and CDR2 (germline): MDHEN, SYDVKM. V lost 3 bases to trimming and J lost 4 bases; unmatched junction nucleotides: 2. CDR3 nucleotide sequence: TGTGCCAGCAGTTTCGGGACAGGGGGATACGAGCAGTACTTC. Its protein is CASSFGTGGYEQYF.

The table lists this clone with a count of one. The chain has TRBV6-5 and TRBJ2-7; 10 bases are shared with TRBD2. V trimming: 9 bases; J trimming: 4 bases; junction bases outside the gene matches: 9. Germline V lookup: CDR1 MNHEY, CDR2 SVGAGI. CDR3 size: 14 residues. The CDR3 region is CASRTSGSLYEQYF. DNA of the CDR3: TGTGCCAGTCGGACTAGCGGTTCTCTTTACGAGCAGTACTTC.